This record looks at one TCR beta chain sequence and its context. For the second PCR, which ran for about 6 to 11 cycles, a sample-barcoded 5' primer and a J-beta primer mix were used. Every sample returned 2.5 million or more CDR3-containing paired-end reads. TCRdb reprocessed the 5' RACE reads with MiXCR, giving one entry per CDR3 protein. The sample shows 1.5 million or so distinct CDR3 sequences, 42% of them seen only once. CDR3 size: 13 residues. CDR1 is SEHNR, CDR2 FQNEAQ, per germline (reference sequence). Trimming took 7 bases from V and 4 from J; bases not matched to a gene: 6. The sample is drawn from a study of blood T cells in healthy people across ages.

The rearrangement links TRBV7-9 to TRBJ1-2; 7 bases fit TRBD1. The clonotype comes from a woman in her late teens or twenties in good health. The sample consisted of blood. The DNA for the CDR3 is TGTGCCAGCAAGGGACAGAATAGCTATGGCTACACCTTC. It is translated as CASKGQNSYGYTF.